The 26 T cell receptor beta chains in this list originate from one sample, sequenced in a study of read filtering for tumor transcriptome and immune sequencing. This library used roughly 400 ng RNA and molecular barcoded adaptors spanning alpha/delta and beta/gamma chains. In TCRdb, the reads were re-called with MiXCR into one record per CDR3 protein. The profile covers some 48,000 distinct CDR3 sequences, with roughly a fifth appearing a single time and 15% taken by the ten largest. Input material: a population of CD138-negative cells sorted from bone marrow. The receptors were sampled from a donor at least 40 years old with multiple myeloma.

The sample holds many counts of this clonotype. This chain links TRBV5-4 with TRBJ1-1, with TRBD1 identical over 9 bases. Germline V gives CDR1 SGHNT, CDR2 YYREEE (reference sequence). Trimming took 9 bases from V and 4 from J; bases not matched to a gene: 7. The CDR3 loop spans 13 amino acids. The CDR3 reads CAISEDRGTEAFF. CDR3 in DNA: TGTGCCATTTCCGAGGACAGGGGCACTGAAGCTTTCTTT.

This clonotype was seen ten or more times. V is TRBV10-3 and J is TRBJ2-1; tentatively, D is TRBD2 (6 bases). CDR1 and CDR2 from the germline V gene are ENHRY and SYGVKD. V was shortened by 7 bases and J by 7 bases, with 11 bases between the two germline ends. The CDR3 sequence is 12 residues long. The CDR3 spells CAIMAGRNEQFF. CDR3 DNA sequence: TGTGCCATCATGGCCGGGAGAAATGAGCAGTTCTTC.

About this clonotype: This may be a read error, as it is one base from a much larger clone. J is TRBJ1-1 and V is TRBV29-1; D not certain. The CDR3 is 13 amino acids. The V end was cut by 3 bases, the J end by 4 bases, with 12 bases between. Germline V gene data show CDR1 as SQVTM and CDR2 as ANQGSEA. CDR3 loop: CSVELGRATEAFF. The CDR3 nucleotides read TGCAGCGTTGAGCTCGGGAGGGCCACTGAAGCTTTCTTT.

This clonotype was observed at least ten times. The chain carries TRBV14 and TRBJ2-2, with 14 positions matching TRBD2. The J segment lost 5 bases and the V segment lost 3 bases, leaving 8 bases of the junction unmatched. Germline V CDR1 and CDR2: SGHDN, FVKESK. This CDR3 region has 18 residues. The CDR3 reads CASSQEFGLAGGTGELFF. CDR3 nucleotide sequence: TGTGCCAGCAGCCAGGAATTCGGACTAGCGGGAGGAACCGGGGAGCTGTTTTTT.

This sequence joins TRBV5-1 and TRBJ2-2, with D perhaps being TRBD1 or TRBD2 (5 bases each). Trimming took 0 bases from V and 4 from J, leaving 22 bases between them. From germline, CDR1 is SGHRS and CDR2 YFSETQ. This CDR3 is 19 amino acids long. CDR3 residues: CASSLVPPTGAGFTGELFF. The CDR3 DNA reads as TGCGCCAGCAGCTTGGTCCCCCCGACCGGGGCAGGGTTCACCGGGGAGCTGTTTTTT. The full variable domain, completed using reference TRBV5-1 and TRBJ2-2, is KAGVTQTPRYLIKTRGQQVTLSCSPISGHRSVSWYQQTPGQGLQFLFEYFSETQRNKGNFPGRFSGRQFSNSRSEMNVSTLELGDSALYLCASSLVPPTGAGFTGELFFGEGSRLTVL.

This clonotype was detected many times. This chain uses TRBV12-3 or TRBV12-4 with TRBJ2-6; D is perhaps TRBD1 (5 bases). CDR3 length: 15 residues. The V gene lost 3 bases and the J gene lost 1 base, with 7 bases spanning the gap. The CDR3 nucleotides read TGTGCCAGCAGTTTTTCAGGGTCTGGGGCCAACGTCCTGACTTTC. Translation gives CASSFSGSGANVLTF.

This chain's CDR3 is CASSTGQGAGQPQHF. CDR3 nucleotide sequence: TGTGCCAGCAGCACGGGACAGGGGGCCGGTCAGCCCCAGCATTTT. The chain combines TRBV12-3 or TRBV12-4 with TRBJ1-5, with 12 bases that match TRBD1. The CDR3 totals 15 residues. The junction had 6 bases not matched to a gene; V was cut back by 6 bases and J by 6 bases.

With regard to this clonotype: Since the CDR3 does not end with the conserved phenylalanine or tryptophan, this likely comes from a read error. The chain uses TRBV7-2 and TRBJ2-1; 7 bases agree with TRBD2. The V gene's germline CDR1 is SGHTA and CDR2 FQGNSA. V lost 5 bases to trimming and J lost 3 bases; unmatched junction nucleotides: 10. There are 16 residues in the CDR3. CDR3 sequence: CASSLDGTTGYNEQFL. CDR3 sequence (DNA): TGTGCCAGCAGCCTAGACGGGACTACCGGCTACAATGAGCAGTTCCTC.

The chain has TRBV29-1 and TRBJ1-2; D not resolved. Looked up from germline, CDR1 is SQVTM and CDR2 is ANQGSEA. The CDR3 has 12 amino acids. Trimming cost V 3 bases and J 0 bases, with 5 bases left between them. The CDR3, as DNA: TGCAGCGTTGAGAAGGCTAACTATGGCTACACCTTC. Residues: CSVEKANYGYTF. The whole variable domain, remainder taken from reference TRBV29-1 and TRBJ1-2, is SAVISQKPSRDICQRGTSLTIQCQVDSQVTMMFWYRQQPGQSLTLIATANQGSEATYESGFVIDKFPISRPNLTFSTLTVSNMSPEDSSIYLCSVEKANYGYTFGSGTRLTVV.

Worth noting for this clonotype: A much larger clone differs from this one at a single base, so this may be a read error. This chain connects TRBV20-1 to TRBJ2-7; D call uncertain. The CDR3 runs to 11 residues. CDR1 DFQATT and CDR2 SNEGSKA come from the germline V gene (reference sequence). The CDR3 sequence: CSAQKGYEQCF. CDR3 sequence (DNA): TGCAGTGCCCAGAAAGGTTACGAGCAGTGCTTC.

This clonotype has at least ten counts. The rearrangement joins TRBV2 to TRBJ1-1, with D hard to call. V was cut by 3 bases and J by 11 bases, with 13 bases left in between. The germline V gene encodes CDR1 SNHLY and CDR2 FYNNEI. The CDR3 extends over 12 amino acids. Written as DNA, the CDR3 is TGTGCCAGCAGTGACTCTATAAGCCGGGCTTTCTTT. It encodes CASSDSISRAFF.

This clonotype showed up many times. The rearrangement links TRBV2 to TRBJ2-1; D unresolved. CDR1 SNHLY and CDR2 FYNNEI come from the germline V gene. The CDR3 totals 16 residues. V lost 1 base to trimming and J lost 5 bases, with 15 bases between them. CDR3 amino acids: CASSEDDPHPNNEQFF. The CDR3, as DNA: TGTGCCAGCAGTGAAGACGACCCACACCCGAACAATGAGCAGTTCTTC.

There are a few counts of this clonotype. This chain connects TRBV7-2 to TRBJ2-3; D not resolved. Germline V CDR1 and CDR2: SGHTA, FQGNSA. This CDR3 is 11 amino acids long. Trimming stripped 6 bases from V and 4 bases from J, with 5 bases between. The CDR3 here is CASRTADTQYF. The CDR3 bases are TGTGCCAGCAGAACTGCAGATACGCAGTATTTT.

The rearrangement uses TRBV7-9 and TRBJ2-3; 8 nucleotides align to TRBD2. Germline trimming cut 3 bases from V and 4 bases from J; bases unmatched to any gene: 6. This CDR3 is built from 15 residues. In germline, CDR1 is SEHNR, CDR2 FQNEAQ (reference sequence). The CDR3 nucleotides read TGTGCCAGCAGCTTCTCGGGACTAGGAGCAGATACGCAGTATTTT. Its translation: CASSFSGLGADTQYF. The variable domain in full, with the rest retrieved from reference TRBV7-9 and TRBJ2-3, is DTGVSQNPRHKITKRGQNVTFRCDPISEHNRLYWYRQTLGQGPEFLTYFQNEAQLEKSRLLSDRFSAERPKGSFSTLEIQRTEQGDSAMYLCASSFSGLGADTQYFGPGTRLTVL.

The V and J genes are TRBV5-1 and TRBJ2-7, with TRBD2 identical over 8 bases. The V gene's germline CDR1 is SGHRS and CDR2 YFSETQ. The junction had 9 bases not matched to a gene; V was cut back by 4 bases and J by 6 bases. The CDR3 is made up of 14 amino acids. CDR3 DNA: TGCGCCAGCAGCATTGCTAGCGGGCAAACCGAGCAGTACTTC. Amino acids: CASSIASGQTEQYF.

This clonotype appeared once. Given a much more abundant clone one base away, this may be a read error. This chain uses TRBV18 with TRBJ2-5, with TRBD2 matching over 10 bases. Germline V gene data show CDR1 as KGHSH and CDR2 as LQKENI. The CDR3 sequence is 17 residues long. The CDR3 sequence: CACSTRQPGTSAETQYF. The CDR3 DNA follows: TGTGCCTGCTCAACACGACAGCCCGGGACTAGCGCTGAGACCCAGTACTTC.

This clonotype showed up many times. V is TRBV5-1 and J is TRBJ2-5; TRBD2 matches at 8 bases. The CDR3 is 13 residues long. Germline values: CDR1 SGHRS, CDR2 YFSETQ. V was pared by 3 bases and J by 3 bases, with 1 base of the junction left unmatched. The CDR3: CASSSLAEETQYF. The CDR3 nucleotides read TGCGCCAGCAGCTCACTAGCGGAAGAGACCCAGTACTTC.

This clonotype was picked up many times. The chain recombines TRBV6-5 with TRBJ2-3; TRBD2 might be the D (5 bases). V lost 4 bases to trimming and J lost 2 bases, with 10 bases between them. Germline assignment: CDR1 MNHEY and CDR2 SVGAGI. The CDR3 is 14 amino acids. In DNA form, the CDR3 reads TGTGCCAGCAGTTTCAGCGGCTACACAGATACGCAGTATTTT. Its protein product is CASSFSGYTDTQYF.

Comments on this clonotype: The likely explanation is a read error, given a far larger clone one base away. DNA of the CDR3: TGTGCCCGCAGCCTAAGTCGACTAGCGGGATACAATGAGCAGTTCTTC. Its protein product is CARSLSRLAGYNEQFF. This chain joins TRBV7-9 and TRBJ2-1, with 11 bases lining up with TRBD2. The CDR3 has 16 amino acids. In germline, CDR1 is SEHNR, CDR2 FQNEAQ (reference sequence). The entire variable domain, with the rest obtained from reference TRBV7-9 and TRBJ2-1, is as follows: DTGVSQNPRHKITKRGQNVTFRCDPISEHNRLYWYRQTLGQGPEFLTYFQNEAQLEKSRLLSDRFSAERPKGSFSTLEIQRTEQGDSAMYLCARSLSRLAGYNEQFFGPGTRLTVL.

This clonotype was seen ten or more times. V usage is TRBV29-1 and J usage is TRBJ2-3; no reliable D call. Germline V lookup: CDR1 SQVTM, CDR2 ANQGSEA. The CDR3 contains 14 residues. Trimming took off 4 bases at V and 4 bases at J, with 15 bases between the two ends. The CDR3 here is CSVAVGLSADTQYF. The CDR3 DNA sequence: TGCAGCGTTGCGGTAGGGTTAAGCGCAGATACGCAGTATTTT.

Turning to this clonotype: A much larger clone differs by one base, so this may be a read error. The chain combines TRBV19 with TRBJ2-3, with 8 nucleotides matching TRBD2. Trimming at V came to 5 bases and at J to 5 bases, leaving 9 bases not matched to a gene. The CDR3 extends over 15 amino acids. CDR1 and CDR2 from the germline V gene are LNHDA and SQIVND (reference sequence). CDR3 protein: CASSGRLANIDTQYF. The CDR3 DNA sequence: TGTGCCAGTAGTGGACGACTAGCGAACATAGATACGCAGTATTTT.

This clonotype appeared many times. The chain carries TRBV2 and TRBJ2-5; 7 bases align to TRBD2. The CDR3 loop spans 16 amino acids. In germline, CDR1 is SNHLY, CDR2 FYNNEI. The junction had 9 bases not matched to a gene; V was cut back by 1 base and J by 4 bases. The CDR3 nucleotides are TGTGCCAGCAGTGAAGAGTGGCGGGAGTACGGAGAGACCCAGTACTTC. It specifies CASSEEWREYGETQYF. Full variable domain (remainder filled in from reference TRBV2 and TRBJ2-5): EPEVTQTPSHQVTQMGQEVILRCVPISNHLYFYWYRQILGQKVEFLVSFYNNEISEKSEIFDDQFSVERPDGSNFTLKIRSTKLEDSAMYFCASSEEWREYGETQYFGPGTRLLVL.

The table lists this clonotype with many counts. The chain combines TRBV14 with TRBJ2-3; 14 positions agree with TRBD2. Trimming took 1 base from V and 4 from J; bases not matched to a gene: 4. Per the germline V gene, CDR1 is SGHDN and CDR2 is FVKESK. The CDR3 contains 17 residues. The CDR3 region is CASSQGTSGRRADTQYF. For the CDR3, the DNA is TGTGCCAGCAGCCAAGGGACTAGCGGGAGGAGGGCAGATACGCAGTATTTT.

This chain joins TRBV20-1 and TRBJ2-2, with TRBD2 matching 10 bases. V lost 5 bases, J lost 6 bases, and 6 bases stayed unmatched. From germline, CDR1 is DFQATT and CDR2 SNEGSKA (reference sequence). CDR3 length equals 14 residues. The CDR3 region is CSAPLAGAAGELFF. The DNA of the CDR3 is TGCAGTGCTCCTCTAGCGGGAGCGGCCGGGGAGCTGTTTTTT.

This clonotype was seen ten or more times. The chain recombines TRBV5-1 with TRBJ2-5; tentative D call: TRBD1 (6 bases). CDR3 length equals 14 residues. The V end lost 2 bases, the J end lost 0 bases, and 8 bases lay between the germline ends. In germline, CDR1 is SGHRS, CDR2 YFSETQ. The CDR3 spells CASSFRTDQETQYF. CDR3 nucleotide sequence: TGCGCCAGCAGCTTTCGGACAGACCAAGAGACCCAGTACTTC.

This clonotype showed up many times. The rearrangement uses TRBV6-2 or TRBV6-3 and TRBJ2-3, with 7 nucleotides matching TRBD1. The V gene's germline CDR1 is MNHEY and CDR2 SVGEGT. The CDR3 totals 14 residues. The J segment lost 7 bases and the V segment lost 5 bases, leaving 9 bases of the junction unmatched. The CDR3 nucleotides are TGTGCCAGCAGTCACAGGGGCCCCCAAAATACGCAGTATTTT. Its translation: CASSHRGPQNTQYF.